A single sample gave rise to the 7 T cell receptor beta chains below, sequenced in a study of prognosis after radiotherapy for stage I lung cancer. Multiplex PCR, run in two rounds, amplified TCR beta CDR3 from genomic DNA. Amplification in first-round PCR relied on primers specific to each TRBV and TRBJ gene. TCRdb re-called the multiplex PCR reads through MiXCR, storing one row per CDR3 protein. The table includes 26,000 or so distinct CDR3 sequences, around 30% detected once. This sample comprised PBMCs, obtained before or after stereotactic body radiation therapy (not recorded which). The receptors originated from a donor aged 50 or older with non-small cell lung cancer.

Regarding this clonotype: Given a much more abundant clone one base away, this may be a read error. The chain recombines TRBV7-6 with TRBJ2-1, with TRBD2 matching 11 bases. Germline values: CDR1 SGHVS, CDR2 FNYEAQ. The CDR3 spans 15 residues. V lost 7 bases to trimming and J lost 7 bases; unmatched junction nucleotides: 9. The CDR3 coding sequence is TGTGCCAGCACCCTCGTGACTAGCGGGGCTAATGAGCAGTTCTTC. Amino acids: CASTLVTSGANEQFF. Based on the CDR3 plus reference TRBV7-6 and TRBJ2-1, the full variable domain is GAGVSQSPRYKVTKRGQDVALRCDPISGHVSLYWYRQALGQGPEFLTYFNYEAQQDKSGLPNDRFSAERPEGSISTLTIQRTEQRDSAMYRCASTLVTSGANEQFFGPGTRLTVL.

The gene calls are TRBV6-2 or TRBV6-3 and TRBJ2-7, with 16 bases matching TRBD2. Germline CDR1 and CDR2: MNHEY and SVGEGT. CDR3 length: 15 residues. Trimming took 6 bases from V and 4 from J; bases not matched to a gene: 3. In nucleotides, the CDR3 is TGTGCCAGCAGGGGACTAGCGGGGGGGCTGTACGAGCAGTACTTC. It specifies CASRGLAGGLYEQYF.

In this sample, this clonotype turned up many times. In DNA form, the CDR3 reads TGTGCCATCAGTGAGGAGAGGGGCGCGTATAACTATGGCTACACCTTC. Protein product: CAISEERGAYNYGYTF. The rearrangement links TRBV10-3 to TRBJ1-2; perhaps TRBD1 as D (5 bases). The CDR3 length is 16 residues. Trimming shortened V by 2 bases and J by 1 base, and 14 bases separated the two germline ends. CDR1 and CDR2 (germline): ENHRY, SYGVKD.

Notes on this clonotype: An end of the junction does not agree with germline; a read error may underlie this. V is TRBV5-1 and J is TRBJ2-3; tentative D call: TRBD1 (6 bases). The CDR3 covers 16 residues. Germline V gives CDR1 SGHRS, CDR2 YFSETQ. CDR3 region: CASSLEDRGFADTRYF. For the CDR3, the DNA is TGCGCCAGCAGCTTGGAGGACAGAGGTTTTGCAGATACGCGGTATTTT.

For this clonotype: It differs at one base from a far larger clone, so likely a read error. The chain is built from TRBV6-8 and TRBJ2-2; D is unclear. Germline CDR1 and CDR2: MNHGY and SAAAGT. This CDR3 contains 14 residues. CDR3 sequence reads: CASIYSKEAGELFF. The CDR3 DNA sequence: TGTGCCAGCATTTACTCGAAAGAGGCCGGGGAGCTGTTTTTT.

This clonotype was detected many times. The CDR3 is CASSLAETSTDTQYF. In DNA form, the CDR3 reads TGTGCCAGCAGCTTAGCGGAGACTAGCACAGATACGCAGTATTTT. The rearrangement joins TRBV7-9 to TRBJ2-3; no clear D gene. The CDR3 spans 15 residues. Germline CDR1 is SEHNR and CDR2 is FQNEAQ (reference sequence). The V end lost 0 bases, the J end lost 0 bases, and 7 bases lay between the germline ends. Full variable domain (outside the CDR3, taken from reference TRBV7-9 and TRBJ2-3): DTGVSQNPRHKITKRGQNVTFRCDPISEHNRLYWYRQTLGQGPEFLTYFQNEAQLEKSRLLSDRFSAERPKGSFSTLEIQRTEQGDSAMYLCASSLAETSTDTQYFGPGTRLTVL.

CDR3 coding DNA: TGCGCCAGCAGTGAGCAGGCCAATCAGCCCCAGCATTTT. It yields the protein CASSEQANQPQHF. The rearrangement joins TRBV10-1 to TRBJ1-5; no clear D. CDR1 WNHNN and CDR2 SYGVQD come from the germline V gene (reference sequence). With 2 bases removed from V and 3 bases from J, the gap between germline ends came to 5 bases. This CDR3 has 13 amino acids.